This T cell receptor beta chain was recovered during a study of immune heterogeneity within non-small cell lung tumors. By its share, this clonotype is medium-sized. Genomic DNA extracted from bulk tumor tissue served as template. A total of roughly 620 ng was used per sample. Several biopsies were spaced far apart within each primary tumor and obtained as surgery took place. The cohort was untreated, with newly diagnosed non-small cell lung cancer undergoing curative surgery. Everyone who gave samples had just been diagnosed with non-small cell lung cancer and was having surgery with curative intent. J gave up 4 bases and V 6 bases, and 8 bases lay outside the gene matches. CDR3 length: 14 residues. TCR beta CDR3 amplification used multiplex PCR with 32 V and 13 J primers. MiXCR was run by TCRdb on the multiplex PCR reads, yielding one entry per CDR3 protein. The table lists approximately 21,000 distinct CDR3 sequences, about 30% of them singletons.

The chain has TRBV12-3 or TRBV12-4 and TRBJ1-2; 7 bases line up with TRBD1. The sequence was collected from a man aged 40-55 years with non-small cell lung cancer. The sequenced material came from lung tumor tissue. As DNA, the CDR3 is TGTGCCAGCAGGGCAGCCGCAGGGGGCTATGGCTACACCTTC. It is translated as CASRAAAGGYGYTF.